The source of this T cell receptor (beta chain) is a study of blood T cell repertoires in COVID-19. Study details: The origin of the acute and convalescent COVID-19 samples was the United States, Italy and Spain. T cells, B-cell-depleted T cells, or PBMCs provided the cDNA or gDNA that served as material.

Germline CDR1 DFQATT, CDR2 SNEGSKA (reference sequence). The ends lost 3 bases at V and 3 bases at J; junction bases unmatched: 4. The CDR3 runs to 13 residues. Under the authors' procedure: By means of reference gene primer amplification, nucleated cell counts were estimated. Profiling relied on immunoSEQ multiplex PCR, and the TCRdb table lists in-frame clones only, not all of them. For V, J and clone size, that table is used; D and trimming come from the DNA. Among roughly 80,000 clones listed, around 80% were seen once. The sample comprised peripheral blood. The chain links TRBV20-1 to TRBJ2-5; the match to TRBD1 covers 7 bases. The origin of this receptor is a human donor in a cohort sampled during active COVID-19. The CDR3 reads CSASGTEEETQYF. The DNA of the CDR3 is TGCAGTGCTAGTGGGACAGAGGAAGAGACCCAGTACTTC.